Given below is one TCR beta chain in context. What it binds is not known. Germline CDR1 LNHNV, CDR2 YYDKDF (reference sequence). V shed 3 bases, J shed 10 bases, and the junction held 5 bases outside the gene matches. The CDR3 sequence is 13 residues long. It was with a sample-barcoded 5' primer and a J-beta primer mix that a second PCR of roughly 7 to 11 cycles was run. Each cDNA was tagged by a template-switch adaptor containing 12 random nucleotides. TCRdb used MiXCR to reprocess the 5' RACE reads, holding one entry per CDR3 protein. The sample gives about 590,000 distinct CDR3 sequences, approximately 30% of which show up once; less than 20% is in the top ten. This specimen comes from a study of blood T cells in healthy people across ages. Study-level points and caveats: A greater number of naive CD4+ cells and higher diversity distinguished long-lived donors from aged donors.

The sequenced sample consisted of blood. The rearrangement uses TRBV15 and TRBJ2-1; 8 bases fit TRBD2. The receptor comes from an elderly woman in good health. CDR3: CATSSSAGEEQFF. CDR3 nucleotides: TGTGCCACCAGCAGCTCAGCGGGAGAGGAGCAGTTCTTC.